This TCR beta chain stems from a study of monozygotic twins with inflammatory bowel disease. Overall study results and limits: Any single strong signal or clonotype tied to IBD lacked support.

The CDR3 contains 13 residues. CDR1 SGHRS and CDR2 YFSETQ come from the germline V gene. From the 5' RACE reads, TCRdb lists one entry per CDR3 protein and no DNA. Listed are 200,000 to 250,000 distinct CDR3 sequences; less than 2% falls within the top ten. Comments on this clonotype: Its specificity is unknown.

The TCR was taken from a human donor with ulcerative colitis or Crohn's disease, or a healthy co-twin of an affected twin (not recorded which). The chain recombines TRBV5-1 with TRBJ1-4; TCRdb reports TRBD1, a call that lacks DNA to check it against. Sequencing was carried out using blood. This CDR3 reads CASRRGVDEKLFF.